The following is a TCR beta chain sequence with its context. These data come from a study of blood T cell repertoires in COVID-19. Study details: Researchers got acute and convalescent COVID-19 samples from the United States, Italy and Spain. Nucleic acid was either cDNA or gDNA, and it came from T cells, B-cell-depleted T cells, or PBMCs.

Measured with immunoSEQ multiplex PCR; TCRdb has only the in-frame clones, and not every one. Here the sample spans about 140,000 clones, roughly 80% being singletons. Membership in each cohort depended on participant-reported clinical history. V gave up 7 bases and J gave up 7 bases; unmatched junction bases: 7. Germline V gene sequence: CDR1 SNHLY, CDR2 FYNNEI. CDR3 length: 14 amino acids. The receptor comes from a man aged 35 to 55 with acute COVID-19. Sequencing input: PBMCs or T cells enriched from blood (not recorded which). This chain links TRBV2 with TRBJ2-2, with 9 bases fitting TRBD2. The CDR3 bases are TGTGCCAGCAAAGCGGGGGGCCGTATCGGGGAGCTGTTTTTT. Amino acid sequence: CASKAGGRIGELFF.